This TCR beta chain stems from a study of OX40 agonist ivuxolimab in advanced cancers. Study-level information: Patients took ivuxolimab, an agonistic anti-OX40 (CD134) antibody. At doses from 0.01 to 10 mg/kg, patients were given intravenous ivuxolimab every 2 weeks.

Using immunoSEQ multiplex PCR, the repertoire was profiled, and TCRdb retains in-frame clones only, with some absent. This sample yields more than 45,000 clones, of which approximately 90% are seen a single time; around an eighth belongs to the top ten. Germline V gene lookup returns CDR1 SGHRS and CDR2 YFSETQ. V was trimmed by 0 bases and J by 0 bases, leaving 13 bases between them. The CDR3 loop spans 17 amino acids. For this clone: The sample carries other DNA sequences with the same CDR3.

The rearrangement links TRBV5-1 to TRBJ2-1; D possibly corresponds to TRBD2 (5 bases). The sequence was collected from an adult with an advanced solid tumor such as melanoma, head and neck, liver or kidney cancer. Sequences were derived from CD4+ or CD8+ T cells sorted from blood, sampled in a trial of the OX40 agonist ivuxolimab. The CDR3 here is CASSLEASGSSYNEQFF. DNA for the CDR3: TGCGCCAGCAGCTTGGAAGCGTCGGGGAGCTCCTACAATGAGCAGTTCTTC.